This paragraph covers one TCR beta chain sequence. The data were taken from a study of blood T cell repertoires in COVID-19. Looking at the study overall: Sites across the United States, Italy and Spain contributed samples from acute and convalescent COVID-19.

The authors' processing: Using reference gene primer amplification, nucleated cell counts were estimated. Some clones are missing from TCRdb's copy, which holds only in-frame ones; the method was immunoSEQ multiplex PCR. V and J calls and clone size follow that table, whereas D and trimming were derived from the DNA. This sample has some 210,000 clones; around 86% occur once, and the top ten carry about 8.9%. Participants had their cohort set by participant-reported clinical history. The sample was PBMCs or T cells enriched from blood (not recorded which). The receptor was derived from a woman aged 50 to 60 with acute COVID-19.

CDR3 in amino acids: CASSPKTRESYNEQFF. CDR3 DNA: TGTGCCAGCAGCCCCAAGACGCGGGAGTCGTACAATGAGCAGTTCTTC. V usage is TRBV7-9 and J usage is TRBJ2-1, with 7 positions matching TRBD2. The CDR3 extends over 16 amino acids. Unmatched junction bases numbered 11, after V lost 5 bases and J lost 4 bases. Germline CDR1 reads SEHNR; CDR2 reads FQNEAQ (reference sequence).